This T cell receptor (beta chain) stems from a study of OX40 agonist ivuxolimab in advanced cancers. The germline V gene encodes CDR1 MNHEY and CDR2 SMNVEV (reference sequence). The germline V and J ends were trimmed by 10 bases and 5 bases, with 20 bases remaining between them. This CDR3 is 14 amino acids long. The protocol was immunoSEQ multiplex PCR, while the TCRdb copy is restricted to in-frame clones and leaves out a portion. The sample has some 74,000 clones, about 95% seen once. Sequencing was performed on CD4+ or CD8+ T cells sorted from blood, taken in a trial of the OX40 agonist ivuxolimab. This sequence joins TRBV27 and TRBJ1-2, with D possibly matching TRBD1 (5 bases). This TCR was recovered from an adult with an advanced solid tumor such as melanoma, head and neck, liver or kidney cancer. In DNA form, the CDR3 reads TGTGCCAACCCGTGCAGGGCTCTTGTTTATGGCTACACCTTC. This sequence encodes CANPCRALVYGYTF.